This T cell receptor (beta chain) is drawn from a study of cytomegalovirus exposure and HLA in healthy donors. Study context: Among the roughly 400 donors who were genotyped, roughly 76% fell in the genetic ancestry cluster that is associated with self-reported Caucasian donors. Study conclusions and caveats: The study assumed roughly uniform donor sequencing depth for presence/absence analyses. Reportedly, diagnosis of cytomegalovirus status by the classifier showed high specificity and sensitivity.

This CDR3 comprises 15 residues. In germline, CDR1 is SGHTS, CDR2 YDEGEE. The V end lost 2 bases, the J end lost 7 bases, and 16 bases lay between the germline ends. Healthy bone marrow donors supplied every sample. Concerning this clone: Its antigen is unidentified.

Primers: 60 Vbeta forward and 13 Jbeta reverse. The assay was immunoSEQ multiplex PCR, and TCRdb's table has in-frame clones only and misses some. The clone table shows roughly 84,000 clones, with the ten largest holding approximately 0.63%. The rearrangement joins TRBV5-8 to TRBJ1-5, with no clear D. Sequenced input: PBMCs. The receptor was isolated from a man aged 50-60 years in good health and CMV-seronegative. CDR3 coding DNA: TGTGCCAGCAGCTTATCCCCCCCGGGGTTCCAGCCCCAGCATTTT. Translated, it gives CASSLSPPGFQPQHF. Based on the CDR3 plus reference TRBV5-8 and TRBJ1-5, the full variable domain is EAGVTQSPTHLIKTRGQQATLRCSPISGHTSVYWYQQALGLGLQFLLWYDEGEERNRGNFPPRFSGRQFPNYSSELNVNALELEDSALYLCASSLSPPGFQPQHFGDGTRLSIL.